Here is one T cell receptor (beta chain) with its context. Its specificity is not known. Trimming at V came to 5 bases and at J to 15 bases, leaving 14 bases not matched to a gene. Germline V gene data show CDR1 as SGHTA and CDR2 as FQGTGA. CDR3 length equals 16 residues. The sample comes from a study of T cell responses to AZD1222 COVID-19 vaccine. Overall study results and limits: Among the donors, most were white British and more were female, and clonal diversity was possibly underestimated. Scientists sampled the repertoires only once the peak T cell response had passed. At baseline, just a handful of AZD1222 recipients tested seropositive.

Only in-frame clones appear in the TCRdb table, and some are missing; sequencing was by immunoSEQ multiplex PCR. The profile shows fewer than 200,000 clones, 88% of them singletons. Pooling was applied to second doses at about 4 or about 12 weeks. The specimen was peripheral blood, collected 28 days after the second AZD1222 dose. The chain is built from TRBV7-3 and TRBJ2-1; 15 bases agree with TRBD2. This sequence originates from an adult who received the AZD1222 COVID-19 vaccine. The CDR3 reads CASSKGLAGGPRRLFF. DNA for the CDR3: TGTGCCAGCAGCAAGGGACTAGCGGGAGGCCCCCGGAGGTTGTTCTTC.